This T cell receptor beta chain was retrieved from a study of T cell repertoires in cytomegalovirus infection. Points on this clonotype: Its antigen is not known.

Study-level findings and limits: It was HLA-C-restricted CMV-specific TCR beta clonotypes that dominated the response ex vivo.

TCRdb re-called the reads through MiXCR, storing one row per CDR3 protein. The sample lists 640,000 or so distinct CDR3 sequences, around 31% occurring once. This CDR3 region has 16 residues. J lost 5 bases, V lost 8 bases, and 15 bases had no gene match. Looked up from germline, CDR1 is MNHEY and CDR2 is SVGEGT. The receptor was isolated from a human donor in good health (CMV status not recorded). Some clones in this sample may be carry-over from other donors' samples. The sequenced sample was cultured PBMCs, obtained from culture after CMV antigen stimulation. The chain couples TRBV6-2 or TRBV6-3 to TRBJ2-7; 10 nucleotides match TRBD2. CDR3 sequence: CASSPPPSGGLNEQYF. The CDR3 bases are TGTGCCAGCTCCCCCCCTCCTAGCGGGGGTTTAAACGAGCAGTACTTC.